The 31 T cell receptor beta chains below all came from one sample that was sequenced in a study of blood T cell repertoires in COVID-19. This table comes from immunoSEQ multiplex PCR, and its TCRdb copy is limited to in-frame clones, with some not included. The data show fewer than 120,000 clones, with around 79% seen just once and 16% held by the top ten. The sequenced material came from peripheral blood. Receptors originate from a woman aged 80 or over with active or convalescent COVID-19.

The chain carries TRBV7-2 and TRBJ2-7; 11 bases align to TRBD2. CDR1 is SGHTA and CDR2 is FQGNSA in the germline V gene. The CDR3 sequence is 14 residues long. Trimming removed 4 bases from V and 4 bases from J; junction bases left unmatched: 3. As DNA, the CDR3 is TGTGCCAGCAGCTCACTAGCGGGAGTTTACGAGCAGTACTTC. As protein: CASSSLAGVYEQYF.

The rearrangement uses TRBV4-2 and TRBJ2-1; maybe TRBD2 (6 bases). In germline, CDR1 is LGHNA, CDR2 YNFKEQ. The CDR3 covers 16 residues. Between the trimmed V and J ends, which lost 4 bases and 2 bases, there was a span of 15 bases. CDR3 coding DNA: TGTGCCAGCAGCCCGGGGGACGGGCCTACCTACAATGAGCAGTTCTTC. It encodes CASSPGDGPTYNEQFF.

The gene calls are TRBV11-1 and TRBJ2-7, with TRBD1 matching over 8 bases. The CDR3 totals 13 residues. With V trimmed by 5 bases and J by 5 bases, 5 bases remained unmatched. From germline, CDR1 is SGHAT and CDR2 FQDESV (reference sequence). CDR3 sequence: CASSRRQGNEQYF. CDR3 sequence (DNA): TGTGCCAGCAGCCGTCGACAGGGGAACGAGCAGTACTTC.

J is TRBJ2-7 and V is TRBV18, with D possibly TRBD1 on 6 matching bases. This CDR3 is 14 amino acids long. With 1 base removed from V and 5 bases from J, the gap between germline ends came to 12 bases. Germline loops: CDR1 KGHSH, CDR2 LQKENI. The CDR3 reads CASSPRIRGHEQYF. CDR3 coding DNA: TGTGCCAGCTCACCACGAATCAGGGGACACGAGCAGTACTTC. Supplemented by reference TRBV18 and TRBJ2-7, the full variable domain reads NAGVMQNPRHLVRRRGQEARLRCSPMKGHSHVYWYRQLPEEGLKFMVYLQKENIIDESGMPKERFSAEFPKEGPSILRIQQVVRGDSAAYFCASSPRIRGHEQYFGPGTRLTVT.

The chain carries TRBV3-1 (or the pseudogene TRBV3-2) and TRBJ1-5, with D possibly TRBD1 on 5 matching bases. V was clipped by 5 bases and J by 4 bases, with 9 bases between them. Per the germline V gene, CDR1 is LGHDT and CDR2 is YNNKEL (reference sequence). The CDR3 has 13 residues. The CDR3 DNA follows: TGTGCCAGCAGCAGACAGATAAATCAGCCCCAGCATTTT. Protein: CASSRQINQPQHF.

This clone showed up many times. The genes are TRBV4-1 and TRBJ2-1, with 8 bases fitting TRBD2. Unmatched junction bases numbered 5, after V lost 4 bases and J lost 6 bases. Germline V gene lookup returns CDR1 MGHRA and CDR2 YSYEKL. The CDR3 covers 14 residues. This chain's CDR3 is CASSPGGRSNEQFF. As DNA, the CDR3 is TGCGCCAGCAGCCCGGGAGGGAGGAGCAATGAGCAGTTCTTC.

The chain joins TRBV7-9 to TRBJ2-3, with D hard to call. The CDR3 contains 14 residues. Germline V gene data show CDR1 as SEHNR and CDR2 as FQNEAQ (reference sequence). V was cut by 5 bases and J by 2 bases, with 11 bases left in between. CDR3 sequence: CASSERLSTDTQYF. The CDR3 DNA follows: TGTGCCAGCAGCGAGCGACTGTCCACAGATACGCAGTATTTT. Together with reference TRBV7-9 and TRBJ2-3, the CDR3 gives the full variable domain: DTGVSQNPRHKITKRGQNVTFRCDPISEHNRLYWYRQTLGQGPEFLTYFQNEAQLEKSRLLSDRFSAERPKGSFSTLEIQRTEQGDSAMYLCASSERLSTDTQYFGPGTRLTVL.

This clone has only one observation. The chain is built from TRBV24-1 and TRBJ1-5; D is ambiguous. CDR3 length: 15 amino acids. V was shortened by 0 bases and J by 9 bases, with 14 bases between the two germline ends. Germline assignment: CDR1 KGHDR and CDR2 SFDVKD. CDR3 in amino acids: CATSDLRETGGPQHF. CDR3 in DNA: TGTGCCACCAGTGATTTGCGGGAGACGGGAGGGCCCCAGCATTTT.

The sample holds one count of this clone. The rearrangement joins TRBV7-2 to TRBJ2-3; TRBD2 matches at 8 bases. This CDR3 is 13 amino acids long. V shed 4 bases and J 5 bases; nucleotides not matched to a gene: 2. CDR1 SGHTA and CDR2 FQGNSA come from the germline V gene. Here the CDR3 reads CASSSTSVDTQYF. DNA for the CDR3: TGTGCCAGCAGCTCGACTAGCGTAGATACGCAGTATTTT.

The V gene is TRBV7-2, the J gene TRBJ1-6, with 9 bases that match TRBD1. In germline, CDR1 is SGHTA, CDR2 FQGNSA. This CDR3 comprises 16 residues. V was clipped by 5 bases and J by 8 bases; unmatched bases: 10. The CDR3 protein is CASSPPRDRDYSPLHF. The CDR3 DNA reads TGTGCCAGCAGCCCTCCTAGGGACAGGGATTATTCACCCCTCCACTTT. The full variable domain, with the rest looked up from reference TRBV7-2 and TRBJ1-6, is GAGVSQSPSNKVTEKGKDVELRCDPISGHTALYWYRQSLGQGLEFLIYFQGNSAPDKSGLPSDRFSAERTGGSVSTLTIQRTQQEDSAVYLCASSPPRDRDYSPLHFGNGTRLTVT.

This chain links TRBV28 with TRBJ2-2; 12 positions agree with TRBD2. Germline V gene sequence: CDR1 MDHEN, CDR2 SYDVKM. Trimming removed 6 bases from V and 0 bases from J; junction bases left unmatched: 14. This CDR3 comprises 20 residues. CDR3 nucleotides: TGTGCCAGCAGCTCCGACCCTAGCGGGAGGGCACGTCCGAACACCGGGGAGCTGTTTTTT. It is translated as CASSSDPSGRARPNTGELFF. The full variable domain, completed using reference TRBV28 and TRBJ2-2, is DVKVTQSSRYLVKRTGEKVFLECVQDMDHENMFWYRQDPGLGLRLIYFSYDVKMKEKGDIPEGYSVSREKKERFSLILESASTNQTSMYLCASSSDPSGRARPNTGELFFGEGSRLTVL.

J is TRBJ2-3 and V is TRBV18; D is perhaps TRBD2 (6 bases). The CDR3 is made up of 15 amino acids. V was clipped by 4 bases and J by 6 bases, with 17 bases between them. CDR1 KGHSH and CDR2 LQKENI come from the germline V gene. The CDR3 here is CASSLGSPGLDTQYF. DNA for the CDR3: TGTGCCAGCTCACTGGGGTCCCCGGGACTGGATACGCAGTATTTT.

This clone appeared once. The chain is built from TRBV12-3 or TRBV12-4 and TRBJ1-2; the match to TRBD1 covers 10 bases. CDR3 length: 12 amino acids. V shed 5 bases and J 8 bases; nucleotides not matched to a gene: 2. CDR3 sequence reads: CASSGTGVGYTF. CDR3 sequence (DNA): TGTGCCAGCAGTGGGACAGGGGTGGGCTACACCTTC.

Here the CDR3 reads CSHLSDSEKREKLFF. CDR3 nucleotides: TGCAGCCACCTCTCGGACAGTGAGAAAAGGGAAAAACTGTTTTTT. The chain uses TRBV29-1 and TRBJ1-4; possible D gene TRBD1, 6 bases. The CDR3 loop spans 15 amino acids. V was clipped by 8 bases and J by 8 bases, with 24 bases between them. Germline lookup yields CDR1 SQVTM and CDR2 ANQGSEA.

CDR3 region: CASSRTSGQETQYF. For the CDR3, the DNA is TGCGCCAGCAGCCGGACTAGCGGACAAGAGACCCAGTACTTC. The chain couples TRBV4-1 to TRBJ2-5; 10 bases are a match to TRBD2. CDR1 is MGHRA and CDR2 is YSYEKL in the germline V gene. The CDR3 is made up of 14 amino acids. With V trimmed by 4 bases and J by 2 bases, 1 base remained unmatched.

The V and J genes are TRBV15 and TRBJ2-3, with 13 bases lining up with TRBD2. V lost 5 bases and J lost 3; bases outside the gene matches: 8. Looked up from germline, CDR1 is LNHNV and CDR2 is YYDKDF (reference sequence). This CDR3 spans 17 amino acids. CDR3 sequence (DNA): TGTGCCACCAGCCCCCGGACTAGCGGGAGAGGTACAGATACGCAGTATTTT. Its protein product is CATSPRTSGRGTDTQYF. The complete variable domain, with remaining parts taken from reference TRBV15 and TRBJ2-3, reads DAMVIQNPRYQVTQFGKPVTLSCSQTLNHNVMYWYQQKSSQAPKLLFHYYDKDFNNEADTPDNFQSRRPNTSFCFLDIRSPGLGDTAMYLCATSPRTSGRGTDTQYFGPGTRLTVL.

The CDR3 coding sequence is TGTGCCAGCAGCCTGACGGGGGAAAATTCACCCCTCCACTTT. Translated, it gives CASSLTGENSPLHF. The chain couples TRBV27 to TRBJ1-6; TRBD1 is a possible D gene (5 bases). V was trimmed by 6 bases and J by 7 bases, leaving 13 bases between them. CDR1 and CDR2 (germline): MNHEY, SMNVEV (reference sequence). The CDR3 totals 14 residues.

The sample holds a few counts of this clone. This chain connects TRBV2 to TRBJ2-6, with D uncertain. The CDR3 has 12 residues. CDR1 is SNHLY and CDR2 is FYNNEI in the germline V gene. CDR3 loop: CASCSGANVLTF. The DNA of the CDR3 is TGTGCGAGTTGCTCTGGGGCCAACGTCCTGACTTTC.

The chain carries TRBV10-3 and TRBJ2-1; 7 bases map to TRBD2. Per the germline V gene, CDR1 is ENHRY and CDR2 is SYGVKD. The CDR3 runs 13 residues. Trimming cost V 6 bases and J 9 bases; bases outside gene matches: 8. CDR3 residues: CAISFAREGEQFF. In nucleotides, the CDR3 is TGTGCCATCAGCTTCGCCAGGGAGGGTGAGCAGTTCTTC.

The rearrangement joins TRBV15 to TRBJ2-1; a weak D match, TRBD2 (5 bases). The CDR3 consists of 16 residues. V was shortened by 1 base and J by 2 bases, with 12 bases between the two germline ends. Germline CDR1 reads LNHNV; CDR2 reads YYDKDF (reference sequence). CDR3 region: CATSRGRGFTYNEQFF. The DNA for the CDR3 is TGTGCCACCAGCAGAGGGCGCGGGTTCACCTACAATGAGCAGTTCTTC.

J is TRBJ2-1 and V is TRBV7-2; D might be TRBD2 (5 bases). The CDR3 extends over 15 amino acids. CDR1 SGHTA and CDR2 FQGNSA come from the germline V gene. Trimming cost V 5 bases and J 0 bases, with 11 bases left between them. CDR3 nucleotide sequence: TGTGCCAGCAGCCCCGGGGTAAGCTCCTACAATGAGCAGTTCTTC. Residues: CASSPGVSSYNEQFF.

The chain couples TRBV5-1 to TRBJ2-5; 7 positions agree with TRBD2. The CDR3 covers 17 residues. CDR1 and CDR2 (germline): SGHRS, YFSETQ. Trimming cost V 0 bases and J 5 bases; bases outside gene matches: 13. The CDR3, as DNA: TGCGCCAGCAGCTTGGGAGCTAGCGGAAGCCCGCAGGAGACCCAGTACTTC. Protein product: CASSLGASGSPQETQYF.

The chain couples TRBV6-5 to TRBJ2-3, with a weak D call TRBD2 (6 bases). Germline CDR1 is MNHEY and CDR2 is SVGAGI. This CDR3 spans 15 amino acids. V was trimmed by 0 bases and J by 6 bases, leaving 13 bases between them. The CDR3 DNA reads as TGTGCCAGCAGTTACTCGGGGGGAGTAAGGGATACGCAGTATTTT. Protein product: CASSYSGGVRDTQYF.

Turning to this clone: Without the conserved terminal phenylalanine or tryptophan, this CDR3 likely stems from a read error. The limits of the CDR3 on the DNA are not certain, so only TCRdb's listed CDR3 is given. This chain uses TRBV6-2 or TRBV6-3 with TRBJ2-7; TRBD2 was called by the table and not checked on the DNA. The CDR3 is 13 residues long, counting both termini. Germline V gene data show CDR1 as MNHEY and CDR2 as SVGEGT. This CDR3 is CASSFHRTSGRHS.

The chain joins TRBV28 to TRBJ1-6; 11 bases map to TRBD1. Germline V CDR1 and CDR2: MDHEN, SYDVKM. The trim removed 6 bases at V and 7 bases at J, leaving 11 bases unmatched. The CDR3 length is 17 residues. CDR3 DNA sequence: TGTGCCAGCAGCTATGGTCCGGGACAGGGGGGGAATTCACCCCTCCACTTT. Residues: CASSYGPGQGGNSPLHF.

The chain employs TRBV5-6 and TRBJ1-1; D is perhaps TRBD1 (5 bases). V gave up 4 bases and J gave up 4 bases, with 17 bases separating them. This CDR3 has 15 amino acids. CDR1 is SGHDT, CDR2 YYEEEE, per germline. CDR3 region: CASSTPRDLSTEAFF. CDR3 in DNA: TGTGCCAGCAGCACCCCCAGGGATTTGAGCACTGAAGCTTTCTTT.

This chain uses TRBV28 with TRBJ2-7, with 9 bases aligning to TRBD2. Germline trimming cut 3 bases from V and 2 bases from J; bases unmatched to any gene: 2. The CDR3 length is 14 residues. Germline assignment: CDR1 MDHEN and CDR2 SYDVKM. DNA of the CDR3: TGTGCCAGCAGTTTCGGCGGGAGGGCCTACGAGCAGTACTTC. Its translation: CASSFGGRAYEQYF.

The genes are TRBV15 and TRBJ1-3; TRBD1 agrees at 7 bases. J was trimmed by 6 bases and V by 0 bases; bases with no gene match: 8. CDR3 length: 16 residues. Per the germline V gene, CDR1 is LNHNV and CDR2 is YYDKDF (reference sequence). The CDR3 nucleotides read TGTGCCACCAGCAGAGAACTACAGGGGTCCCCAAACACCATATATTTT. Translated, it gives CATSRELQGSPNTIYF.

V gene TRBV2 combines with J gene TRBJ2-2; the match to TRBD2 covers 8 bases. The CDR3 loop spans 16 amino acids. With 10 bases clipped from V and 0 bases from J, the junction kept 10 bases outside the gene matches. Germline V gives CDR1 SNHLY, CDR2 FYNNEI. The CDR3 loop is CAIQTSANANTGELFF. CDR3 sequence (DNA): TGTGCCATACAGACTAGCGCGAACGCGAACACCGGGGAGCTGTTTTTT.

V is TRBV5-1 and J is TRBJ2-2; the D is unclear. The CDR3 length is 15 residues. Trimming left V 0 bases short and J 7 bases short, with 13 bases between. In germline, CDR1 is SGHRS, CDR2 YFSETQ. CDR3 region: CASSLGVATGGELFF. CDR3 nucleotides: TGCGCCAGCAGCTTGGGCGTAGCAACTGGCGGGGAGCTGTTTTTT.

Concerning this clone itself: The sample has other DNA sequences that encode this CDR3 too. This chain links TRBV5-1 with TRBJ2-2; D call uncertain. The CDR3 is made up of 14 amino acids. CDR1 SGHRS and CDR2 YFSETQ come from the germline V gene. The V end was cut by 4 bases, the J end by 1 base, with 8 bases between. The chain's CDR3 is CASSLGGNTGELFF. CDR3 DNA sequence: TGCGCCAGCAGCCTTGGCGGGAACACCGGGGAGCTGTTTTTT. Combining the CDR3 with reference TRBV5-1 and TRBJ2-2 gives the whole variable domain KAGVTQTPRYLIKTRGQQVTLSCSPISGHRSVSWYQQTPGQGLQFLFEYFSETQRNKGNFPGRFSGRQFSNSRSEMNVSTLELGDSALYLCASSLGGNTGELFFGEGSRLTVL.